This is a list of T cell receptor beta chains from one sample in a study of human T cells and chemical hapten exposure. TCRdb fed the RACE reads into MiXCR, producing one record per CDR3 protein. The sample records roughly 150,000 distinct CDR3 sequences, around 11% being singletons. The specimen was whole blood, collected in connection with sensitization to the hapten diphenylcyclopropenone (DPC). Receptors originate from a woman between 45 and 60 years old with alopecia areata. Some clones in this sample may be carry-over from other donors' samples. Each CDR3 is given without its conserved first and last residue.

v_call,j_call,cdr3_aa
TRBV7-2,TRBJ2-5,ASSPGSWQETQY
TRBV2,TRBJ2-5,ASRPGLQETQY
TRBV29-1,TRBJ2-1,SVAGESLYNEQF
TRBV28,TRBJ1-3,ASSLPILPQEGSGNTIY
TRBV7-7,TRBJ2-1,ASSSLQGSYNEQF
TRBV14,TRBJ2-1,ASSQEVLALTNEQF
TRBV29-1,TRBJ2-1,SVEYGRQYNEQF
TRBV7-8,TRBJ2-4,ASSLDDRVGGAKNIQY
TRBV3-1,TRBJ2-7,ASSFPLREQY
TRBV12-3/TRBV12-4,TRBJ2-3,ASSPAVDTQY
TRBV11-1,TRBJ2-4,ASSSPIRGSKNIQY
TRBV7-6,TRBJ1-5,ASSLGGGSGQPQH
TRBV29-1,TRBJ2-1,SVETAGGFYNEQF
TRBV11-2,TRBJ1-2,ASSRDRGGGYT
TRBV5-1,TRBJ2-7,ASSLGPSSYEQY
TRBV28,TRBJ2-2,ASSSPGTDAGELF
TRBV20-1,TRBJ2-1,SAPGVGGLYNEQF
TRBV20-1,TRBJ2-1,SAGGSTSGYNEQF
TRBV24-1,TRBJ2-5,ATSDRGRGETQY
TRBV28,TRBJ1-2,ATGGFGYGYT
TRBV12-3/TRBV12-4,TRBJ2-7,ASSLDHPSEQY
TRBV20-1,TRBJ1-2,SARDLQGVPNYGYT
TRBV7-6,TRBJ2-3,ASSLGASPDTDTQY
TRBV7-8,TRBJ2-5,ATNPGRQETQY
TRBV12-3/TRBV12-4,TRBJ2-7,ASSFDWDSYEQY
TRBV7-2,TRBJ2-7,ASRTGSPPYEQY
TRBV20-1,TRBJ2-5,SAGVAGGIQETQY